The 17 T cell receptor beta chains in this list originate from one sample, sequenced in a study of blood T cell repertoires in COVID-19. Data came from immunoSEQ multiplex PCR; TCRdb stores just in-frame clones and leaves some out. The sample records more than 150,000 clones, roughly 87% being singletons. Material for sequencing was PBMCs or T cells enriched from blood (not recorded which). The receptors shown here come from a woman in her forties or fifties who had recovered from COVID-19.

This clone occurred once. The V and J genes are TRBV6-5 and TRBJ2-7; D perhaps matches TRBD2 (6 bases). V lost 6 bases, J lost 0 bases, and 15 bases lay in between. Germline values: CDR1 MNHEY, CDR2 SVGAGI. The CDR3 contains 15 residues. The CDR3 DNA reads TGTGCCAGCAGCGCCTTGACTAGGACCTCCTACGAGCAGTACTTC. Translating gives CASSALTRTSYEQYF.

The chain uses TRBV5-4 and TRBJ2-4, with 9 bases fitting TRBD1. The CDR3 spans 16 residues. V gave up 2 bases and J gave up 6 bases; unmatched junction bases: 9. Germline CDR1 SGHNT, CDR2 YYREEE (reference sequence). The CDR3: CASSFGDRVGGNIQYF. Written as DNA, the CDR3 is TGTGCCAGCAGCTTCGGGGACAGGGTGGGAGGAAACATTCAGTACTTC.

The chain is built from TRBV11-2 and TRBJ2-2; D may be TRBD1 (6 bases). The germline gives CDR1 SGHAT, CDR2 FQNNGV. The CDR3 sequence is 15 residues long. V lost 5 bases and J 6 bases, leaving 16 bases between the germline ends. The CDR3: CASSLYPGVPGELFF. In DNA, the CDR3 is TGTGCCAGCAGCCTCTACCCAGGGGTTCCCGGGGAGCTGTTTTTT.

The CDR3 nucleotides read TGTGCCTGGACCCCAGGGCCCAATCAGCCCCAGCATTTT. Encoded protein: CAWTPGPNQPQHF. The rearrangement joins TRBV30 to TRBJ1-5, with D possibly being TRBD1 (5 bases). Germline CDR1 reads GTSNPN; CDR2 reads SVGIG (reference sequence). This CDR3 region has 13 residues. V dropped 4 bases and J dropped 3 bases, with 10 bases sitting between them.

This clone appeared once. V gene TRBV11-2 combines with J gene TRBJ1-2; D is perhaps TRBD1 (5 bases). CDR1 and CDR2 from the germline V gene are SGHAT and FQNNGV. This CDR3 is built from 12 residues. V was clipped by 2 bases and J by 8 bases, with 9 bases between them. CDR3 sequence reads: CASSLRGDGYTF. In DNA, the CDR3 is TGTGCCAGCAGCTTACGGGGGGACGGCTACACCTTC.

This clone was recorded only once. The V and J genes are TRBV14 and TRBJ1-2; D is undetermined. Trimming took off 0 bases at V and 6 bases at J, with 17 bases between the two ends. The germline V gene encodes CDR1 SGHDN and CDR2 FVKESK. There are 16 residues in the CDR3. The CDR3 nucleotides are TGTGCCAGCAGCCAAGACGGGATTACGAGAAGGGATGGCTACACCTTC. Amino acids: CASSQDGITRRDGYTF.

CDR3 loop: CSVPQGDEQFF. In DNA, the CDR3 is TGCAGCGTTCCACAGGGGGATGAGCAGTTCTTC. The gene calls are TRBV29-1 and TRBJ2-1; TRBD1 aligns across 8 bases. Germline V gene lookup returns CDR1 SQVTM and CDR2 ANQGSEA. V was clipped by 5 bases and J by 8 bases; unmatched bases: 2. The CDR3 runs 11 residues.

V usage is TRBV11-3 and J usage is TRBJ2-7; 8 bases are a match to TRBD1. Germline V gene data show CDR1 as SGHNT and CDR2 as YENEEA. The V segment lost 5 bases and the J segment 4 bases; nucleotides outside the gene matches: 13. This CDR3 comprises 16 residues. CDR3 coding DNA: TGTGCCAGCAGCCAGGACAGGGCGATCCGACGGTACGAGCAGTACTTC. It yields the protein CASSQDRAIRRYEQYF.

The chain has TRBV30 and TRBJ2-3, with 15 positions matching TRBD2. CDR1 is GTSNPN, CDR2 SVGIG, per germline (reference sequence). Trimming cost V 6 bases and J 6 bases; bases outside gene matches: 10. The CDR3 has 16 amino acids. CDR3 region: CACAPGTSGRSDTQYF. As DNA, the CDR3 is TGTGCCTGTGCTCCCGGGACTAGCGGGAGGTCGGATACGCAGTATTTT.

The rearrangement links TRBV4-2 to TRBJ2-6; TRBD1 might be the D (5 bases). V gave up 4 bases and J gave up 0 bases, with 13 bases separating them. The CDR3 extends over 17 amino acids. In germline, CDR1 is LGHNA, CDR2 YNFKEQ. The CDR3 loop is CASSLSFQGSGANVLTF. The CDR3 nucleotides read TGTGCCAGCAGCCTCTCCTTTCAGGGCTCTGGGGCCAACGTCCTGACTTTC.

The rearrangement joins TRBV4-1 to TRBJ1-4, with D perhaps TRBD1 (5 bases). Trimming took off 0 bases at V and 15 bases at J, with 17 bases between the two ends. The germline gives CDR1 MGHRA, CDR2 YSYEKL. This CDR3 has 14 amino acids. The CDR3 DNA reads TGCGCCAGCAGCCAAGATTCCTTCGCAGGGTTGGTGTTTTTT. It encodes CASSQDSFAGLVFF.

V is TRBV2 and J is TRBJ1-5; 8 bases are a match to TRBD1. J gave up 3 bases and V 8 bases, and 9 bases lay outside the gene matches. The CDR3 consists of 15 residues. Germline CDR1 SNHLY, CDR2 FYNNEI. The CDR3 protein is CASQIWDRNNQPQHF. The CDR3 DNA reads TGTGCCAGCCAAATCTGGGACAGGAACAATCAGCCCCAGCATTTT.

The genes are TRBV11-2 and TRBJ2-2; unclear D gene. Germline lookup yields CDR1 SGHAT and CDR2 FQNNGV. V was cut by 5 bases and J by 2 bases, with 15 bases left in between. This CDR3 is 16 amino acids long. CDR3 sequence (DNA): TGTGCCAGCAGCCCTATAGTCGGTATCAACACCGGGGAGCTGTTTTTT. Protein sequence: CASSPIVGINTGELFF. Full variable domain (remainder filled in from reference TRBV11-2 and TRBJ2-2): EAGVAQSPRYKIIEKRQSVAFWCNPISGHATLYWYQQILGQGPKLLIQFQNNGVVDDSQLPKDRFSAERLKGVDSTLKIQPAKLEDSAVYLCASSPIVGINTGELFFGEGSRLTVL.

The rearrangement uses TRBV9 and TRBJ2-2; 10 bases fit TRBD2. Germline CDR1 reads SGDLS; CDR2 reads YYNGEE. Losses at the gene ends were 3 bases for V and 7 bases for J; bases not matched to a gene: 6. The CDR3 is 15 amino acids. The CDR3 DNA follows: TGTGCCAGCAGCGCTAGCGGGAGCATCGGCGGGGAGCTGTTTTTT. Encoded protein: CASSASGSIGGELFF.

The V call is TRBV4-1, the J call TRBJ2-3; the match to TRBD1 covers 10 bases. CDR1 is MGHRA and CDR2 is YSYEKL in the germline V gene. With V trimmed by 5 bases and J by 6 bases, 8 bases remained unmatched. The CDR3 is made up of 15 amino acids. CDR3 DNA sequence: TGCGCCAGCAGCACCCGGACAGGGGGACCGGATACGCAGTATTTT. Encoded protein: CASSTRTGGPDTQYF.

This CDR3 is CASSVGLAGGSETQYF. The CDR3 region has the DNA TGTGCCAGCAGCGTAGGACTAGCGGGAGGGTCCGAGACCCAGTACTTC. The chain employs TRBV9 and TRBJ2-5; TRBD2 matches at 14 bases. V gave up 0 bases and J gave up 5 bases; unmatched junction bases: 3. The CDR3 runs 16 residues. Germline V gene data show CDR1 as SGDLS and CDR2 as YYNGEE.

The chain is built from TRBV7-9 and TRBJ2-2, with 9 nucleotides matching TRBD2. The ends lost 5 bases at V and 1 base at J; junction bases unmatched: 5. This CDR3 spans 16 amino acids. Germline CDR1 and CDR2: SEHNR and FQNEAQ (reference sequence). The CDR3 protein is CASSPLAGWNTGELFF. CDR3 DNA: TGTGCCAGCAGCCCCCTAGCGGGGTGGAACACCGGGGAGCTGTTTTTT.